This T cell receptor beta chain is drawn from a study of graft-versus-host responses after intestinal transplantation (dated by TCRdb to about 2021). Regarding the study in general: The transplants that recipients got were multivisceral, liver-intestinal, or isolated intestinal. After intestinal transplantation, graft-versus-host and host-versus-graft alloreactive T cell clones in the graft, circulation and bone marrow were tracked using bulk TCR-beta CDR3 sequencing. Rather than going through the commercial service, samples from a few later patients were sequenced in-house on an Illumina MiSeq and processed with MiXCR. Alloreactive clones were identified by sequencing pre-transplant mixed lymphocyte reaction products and comparing them with unstimulated pre-transplant donor and recipient T cells. Every recipient was given anti-thymocyte globulin induction, followed by 3 to 4 years of maintenance tacrolimus and steroids. The cohort enrolled some 23 intestinal transplant recipients including one retransplant, and a few patients lacking pretransplant specimens were excluded. Donor T cell macrochimerism was defined as a peak of at least 4% donor T cells among recipient peripheral blood mononuclear cells.

General conclusions and limits of the study: Early after transplant, peak levels of circulating GvH clones were found to be associated with declines in HvG clones. Patients with donor T cell macrochimerism had high GvH to HvG T cell clonal ratios in their allografts. The relatively low number and heterogeneity of intestinal transplant patients limited the conclusions. GvH clones were found in recipient bone marrow, and some of the GvH clones appeared earlier in ileal mucosa or blood, which is consistent with an intestinal mucosal origin.

Including cysteine and phenylalanine, the CDR3 has 14 amino acids. Just CDR3 DNA is preserved here, 42 bases in frame from base 1. The trim is 5 bases for V and 2 bases for J, with a gap of 13 bases between the germline ends. As encoded in the germline V gene (reference sequence), CDR1 is MNHNY while CDR2 is SVGAGI. Receptors were amplified or captured by the immunoSEQ multiplex PCR assay. High-throughput TCR-beta CDR3 sequencing of genomic DNA from most patients was performed by Adaptive Biotechnologies. Per the source publication's procedure: TCR sequencing data were retrieved from Adaptive's ImmunoSEQ software for around 18 patients, whereas three other patients were processed with MiXCR and VDJtools. CDR3 nucleotide sequences shared by donor and recipient were removed because the origin of these sequences could not be assigned. At least 2-fold expansion over unstimulated cells and a minimum CFSE-low frequency of 0.002% (template counts) or 0.001% (read counts) were required for clones to be classified as alloreactive. Clones detected in sequenced pre-transplant spleen, lymph node, or MLR CFSE-low populations of the donor or recipient were defined as mappable. Cumulative frequency of alloreactive clones was calculated as a percentage of all sequences weighted by copy number. In TCRdb, the immuneACCESS table is reduced to in-frame sequences with V and J assigned. These tables do not hold every clone; where another copy was compared, an unresolved V gene accounts for under half, and the others remain unexplained. D and trimming come from the DNA, and the V and J calls and clone size come from that table. The table for this sample lists roughly 5,600 clones; about three quarters of them were counted only once. The ten most abundant clones make up approximately 7% of the sample.

Intraepithelial and lamina propria lymphocytes were isolated from graft specimens using dithiothreitol, EDTA incubations and collagenase D digestion. Serial intestinal graft biopsy specimens collected up to 600 days after transplant underwent bulk TCR-beta sequencing. Comments on this clone: Its target antigen remains unknown. No base-level quality is on record; no much larger clone is a single base apart.

Recombination connected TRBV6-6 to TRBJ2-7; tentative D gene TRBD1, with 5 bases matching. This clonotype originated in a human patient who received an intestinal transplant, so some T cells may come from the graft donor. Sequencing used ileum tissue, obtained 220 to 240 days after intestinal transplant. The DNA reads as follows: TGTGCCAGCAGTGGACGGATGGGGCCCTACGAGCAGTACTTC. It is translated as CASSGRMGPYEQYF.